The clone carrying this T cell receptor (beta chain) was seen only once. Its antigen is unidentified. The data belong to a study of OX40 agonist ivuxolimab in advanced cancers. Findings and limits, study-wide: The mean number of expanded clones was higher in CD8+ T cells than in CD4+.

This table comes from immunoSEQ multiplex PCR, and its TCRdb copy is limited to in-frame clones, with some not included. The sample records under 200,000 clones, approximately 94% being singletons. The material was CD4+ or CD8+ T cells sorted from blood, obtained in a trial of the OX40 agonist ivuxolimab. This TCR came from an adult with an advanced solid tumor such as melanoma, head and neck, liver or kidney cancer.

CDR3 loop: CASRKGTLGHYEQYF. CDR3 nucleotides: TGTGCCAGCAGGAAGGGGACCTTGGGGCACTACGAGCAGTACTTC. The chain carries TRBV2 and TRBJ2-7; either TRBD1 or TRBD2 may supply D (5 bases each). Trimming took 6 bases from V and 3 from J, leaving 18 bases between them. The germline V gene encodes CDR1 SNHLY and CDR2 FYNNEI. The CDR3 spans 15 residues.